These 12 T cell receptor beta chains came from one sample sequenced in a study of T cells in Graves' hyperthyroidism and ophthalmopathy. Amplified regions were TCR beta CDR3 sequences from RNA transcripts. Primed by the HTBI set, a first-round RT-PCR was run on the TCR CDR3. TCRdb independently ran MiXCR on the multiplex PCR reads; one entry per CDR3 protein. The sample yields 250,000 to 300,000 distinct CDR3 sequences, more than 14% seen once. The sequenced material came from blood. The receptors were gathered from a woman in her 40s with Graves' hyperthyroidism that later progressed to Graves' ophthalmopathy.

This clonotype showed up many times. The chain has TRBV28 and TRBJ2-3, with D possibly TRBD1 on 5 matching bases. The CDR3 is 18 amino acids. V was trimmed by 3 bases and J by 7 bases, leaving 26 bases between them. Germline lookup yields CDR1 MDHEN and CDR2 SYDVKM. As DNA, the CDR3 is TGTGCCAGCAGTTTGTCGTCCACATGGCAGGGCGGTTTGTATACGCAGTATTTT. As protein: CASSLSSTWQGGLYTQYF.

There are many counts of this clonotype. The V and J genes are TRBV12-3 or TRBV12-4 and TRBJ2-5, with 7 nucleotides matching TRBD2. CDR3 length: 16 amino acids. Trimming at V came to 6 bases and at J to 4 bases, leaving 14 bases not matched to a gene. This CDR3 reads CASRGKGRERGETQYF. DNA for the CDR3: TGTGCCAGCAGGGGGAAGGGGCGGGAGAGAGGAGAGACCCAGTACTTC.

This chain joins TRBV19 and TRBJ1-1; the D is unclear. The CDR3 consists of 12 residues. Per germline, CDR1 LNHDA and CDR2 SQIVND (reference sequence). The V end lost 1 base, the J end lost 10 bases, and 10 bases lay between the germline ends. The CDR3 is CASSIGGLGAFF. The CDR3 DNA reads as TGTGCCAGTAGTATAGGCGGATTGGGAGCTTTCTTT.

The table lists this clonotype with many counts. The gene calls are TRBV2 and TRBJ2-7, with D uncertain. The ends were cut back, 10 bases at V and 0 bases at J, with 10 bases in the middle. Germline-derived CDR1 and CDR2 are SNHLY and FYNNEI. This CDR3 is 12 amino acids long. The CDR3 sequence: CAIARRSYEQYF. The CDR3 DNA reads TGTGCCATAGCACGGCGCTCCTACGAGCAGTACTTC.

This clonotype was seen more than once but under ten times. CDR3 sequence (DNA): TGTGCCAGCAGCCCCACCCAGGGAGAAAAACTGTTTTTT. Amino acids: CASSPTQGEKLFF. The chain is built from TRBV4-2 and TRBJ1-4, with a possible D match to TRBD1 (5 bases). This CDR3 is built from 13 residues. V gave up 4 bases and J gave up 8 bases, with 11 bases separating them. Germline values: CDR1 LGHNA, CDR2 YNFKEQ.

This clonotype was seen many times. The chain recombines TRBV5-1 with TRBJ2-1, with TRBD2 as a possible D gene (5 bases). V was trimmed by 4 bases and J by 3 bases, leaving 17 bases between them. CDR1 is SGHRS and CDR2 is YFSETQ in the germline V gene. The CDR3 is 16 residues long. Written as DNA, the CDR3 is TGCGCCAGCAGCCTCAGCGGATCCACCCGCTACAATGAGCAGTTCTTC. Translating gives CASSLSGSTRYNEQFF.

Many counts were recorded for this clonotype. The chain has TRBV6-1 and TRBJ1-2; possible D gene TRBD1, 6 bases. Germline CDR1 MNHNS, CDR2 SASEGT. The V end lost 4 bases, the J end lost 2 bases, and 11 bases lay between the germline ends. CDR3 length: 14 residues. The chain's CDR3 is CASSASQGNYGYTF. CDR3 DNA: TGTGCCAGCAGTGCGTCACAGGGAAACTATGGCTACACCTTC.

V and J are TRBV5-1 and TRBJ1-4; no clear D gene. The CDR3 runs 15 residues. Trimming pared 0 bases from V and 0 bases from J, leaving 6 bases between. Germline V CDR1 and CDR2: SGHRS, YFSETQ. In DNA form, the CDR3 reads TGCGCCAGCAGCTTGGTCAGCGCAACTAATGAAAAACTGTTTTTT. Amino acids: CASSLVSATNEKLFF.

This clonotype was observed many times. This chain links TRBV27 with TRBJ1-1, with unresolved D. The V gene's germline CDR1 is MNHEY and CDR2 SMNVEV (reference sequence). V dropped 3 bases and J dropped 0 bases, with 14 bases sitting between them. The CDR3 is 16 residues long. In DNA, the CDR3 is TGTGCCAGCAGTTTGGACCGAAAGGTTTTGAACACTGAAGCTTTCTTT. Protein product: CASSLDRKVLNTEAFF.

This chain joins TRBV4-1 and TRBJ2-7; D gene unclear. The V gene lost 0 bases and the J gene lost 0 bases, with 12 bases spanning the gap. Germline V gene lookup returns CDR1 MGHRA and CDR2 YSYEKL. This CDR3 has 16 amino acids. The CDR3 here is CASSQDEAHSSYEQYF. In DNA form, the CDR3 reads TGCGCCAGCAGCCAAGATGAGGCTCACAGCTCCTACGAGCAGTACTTC.

The CDR3 loop reads CSVGDWTLNEQFF. The CDR3 DNA is TGCAGCGTTGGGGACTGGACCCTCAATGAGCAGTTCTTC. The gene calls are TRBV29-1 and TRBJ2-1, with D maybe TRBD2 (6 bases). Germline V gene sequence: CDR1 SQVTM, CDR2 ANQGSEA. The CDR3 sequence is 13 residues long. V was clipped by 4 bases and J by 6 bases, with 13 bases between them.

This clonotype has ten or more counts. In nucleotides, the CDR3 is TGCGCCAGCAGCGGCACTAGCGGGAGAGGTGTAGAGACCCAGTACTTC. The encoded protein is CASSGTSGRGVETQYF. The V gene is TRBV5-1, the J gene TRBJ2-5, with TRBD2 identical over 11 bases. V lost 4 bases and J lost 4; bases outside the gene matches: 9. Per germline, CDR1 SGHRS and CDR2 YFSETQ. This CDR3 contains 16 residues.